This TCR beta chain was observed in a study of blood T cells in healthy people across ages. Notes on the study in general: Naive CD4+ cells and diversity were both higher in long-lived donors than in aged donors.

The people who gave samples were healthy Caucasians from Russia, aged roughly 6 to 100. The authors isolated at least 6 million PBMCs per sample. As regards this clonotype: Its cognate antigen is unknown.

Then a second PCR, running roughly 7 to 11 cycles, was carried out with a sample-barcoded 5' primer and a J-beta primer mix. TCRdb re-derived calls from the 5' RACE reads in MiXCR, one entry per CDR3 protein. The sample records roughly 860,000 distinct CDR3 sequences, 62% being singletons. This CDR3 region has 19 residues. V shed 0 bases and J shed 2 bases, with 21 bases lying between them. CDR1 is SGDLS and CDR2 is YYNGEE in the germline V gene. The sequenced material came from blood. The rearrangement uses TRBV9 and TRBJ2-1; D possibly corresponds to TRBD2 (6 bases). This TCR derives from a man aged 25-40 years in good health. In DNA form, the CDR3 reads TGTGCCAGCAGCGTAGGGGACCTACTAGCAGGTTCCCCCTACAATGAGCAGTTCTTC. It yields the protein CASSVGDLLAGSPYNEQFF. Supplemented by reference TRBV9 and TRBJ2-1, the full variable domain reads DSGVTQTPKHLITATGQRVTLRCSPRSGDLSVYWYQQSLDQGLQFLIQYYNGEERAKGNILERFSAQQFPDLHSELNLSSLELGDSALYFCASSVGDLLAGSPYNEQFFGPGTRLTVL.